The clone carrying this TCR beta chain was detected only a few times. The sample belongs to a study of identical twins. One entry per CDR3 protein, called by TCRdb with MiXCR from the 5' RACE reads. This repertoire shows 640,000 or so distinct CDR3 sequences, over 5% found once; its top ten account for roughly 1.6%. Sequences were obtained from naive T cells sorted from blood. The clonotype comes from a man younger than 35 in good health.

The chain's CDR3 is CASGRDTNYEQYF. In DNA, the CDR3 is TGTGCCAGCGGCCGGGACACCAACTACGAGCAGTACTTC. The gene calls are TRBV7-8 and TRBJ2-7; possibly TRBD1 for D (6 bases). Germline V gene lookup returns CDR1 SGHVS and CDR2 FQNEAQ. V was pared by 8 bases and J by 3 bases, with 14 bases between. CDR3 length: 13 amino acids. The full variable domain, rest sourced from reference TRBV7-8 and TRBJ2-7, is GAGVSQSPRYKVAKRGQDVALRCDPISGHVSLFWYQQALGQGPEFLTYFQNEAQLDKSGLPSDRFFAERPEGSVSTLKIQRTQQEDSAVYLCASGRDTNYEQYFGPGTRLTVT.